The 15 T cell receptor beta chains presented below share a single source sample, sequenced in a study of control samples from healthy donors and cancer patients. Using immunoSEQ multiplex PCR, the repertoire was profiled, and TCRdb retains in-frame clones only, with some absent. The sample yields over 120,000 clones, 91% seen once. What was sequenced was blood. The receptors originated from a young man in good health.

This clone was recorded a few times. The genes are TRBV5-4 and TRBJ2-3; TRBD1 agrees at 7 bases. CDR1 and CDR2 (germline): SGHNT, YYREEE (reference sequence). The ends lost 0 bases at V and 0 bases at J; junction bases unmatched: 4. The CDR3 contains 16 residues. CDR3 in DNA: TGTGCCAGCAGCTTGGTGGGACAGACTAGCACAGATACGCAGTATTTT. It translates to CASSLVGQTSTDTQYF. Using reference TRBV5-4 and TRBJ2-3 for the parts outside the CDR3, the full variable domain is ETGVTQSPTHLIKTRGQQVTLRCSSQSGHNTVSWYQQALGQGPQFIFQYYREEENGRGNFPPRFSGLQFPNYSSELNVNALELDDSALYLCASSLVGQTSTDTQYFGPGTRLTVL.

V is TRBV11-2 and J is TRBJ2-3, with TRBD2 as a possible D gene (6 bases). V was pared by 0 bases and J by 2 bases, with 15 bases between. The CDR3 has 17 amino acids. Germline V lookup: CDR1 SGHAT, CDR2 FQNNGV. The CDR3 coding sequence is TGTGCCAGCAGCTTAGAGGTCGGGGGAGATCTCACAGATACGCAGTATTTT. Its protein product is CASSLEVGGDLTDTQYF.

This clone was detected only a few times. This chain connects TRBV25-1 to TRBJ2-3; D call uncertain. Germline V gene lookup returns CDR1 MGHDK and CDR2 SYGVNS. Trimming took off 3 bases at V and 4 bases at J, with 5 bases between the two ends. The CDR3 sequence is 12 residues long. CDR3 sequence (DNA): TGTGCCAGCAGTGACTACTCAGATACGCAGTATTTT. Translation: CASSDYSDTQYF.

This clone turned up a few times. The CDR3 reads CASSLTGGQGSPLHF. In nucleotides, the CDR3 is TGTGCCAGCAGTTTAACCGGCGGACAGGGATCACCCCTCCACTTT. V gene TRBV28 combines with J gene TRBJ1-6; 8 bases map to TRBD1. V trimming: 2 bases; J trimming: 10 bases; junction bases outside the gene matches: 7. The CDR3 has 15 residues. Germline assignment: CDR1 MDHEN and CDR2 SYDVKM.

The rearrangement uses TRBV5-1 and TRBJ2-1; 7 bases are a match to TRBD1. Germline trimming cut 3 bases from V and 6 bases from J; bases unmatched to any gene: 9. Germline CDR1 is SGHRS and CDR2 is YFSETQ. This CDR3 is built from 15 residues. For the CDR3, the DNA is TGCGCCAGCAGCTCCCGACAGGGAATCGTCAATGAGCAGTTCTTC. This codes for CASSSRQGIVNEQFF.

The chain joins TRBV9 to TRBJ1-4; 7 bases align to TRBD1. The CDR3 consists of 14 residues. V lost 3 bases, J lost 7 bases, and 6 bases stayed unmatched. Looked up from germline, CDR1 is SGDLS and CDR2 is YYNGEE. The CDR3 coding sequence is TGTGCCAGCAGCGAGACAGGGATTTCTGAAAAACTGTTTTTT. It yields the protein CASSETGISEKLFF.

V usage is TRBV28 and J usage is TRBJ1-1; possibly TRBD1 for D (5 bases). Per the germline V gene, CDR1 is MDHEN and CDR2 is SYDVKM. The V gene lost 2 bases and the J gene lost 0 bases, with 7 bases spanning the gap. This CDR3 comprises 14 residues. The CDR3 loop reads CASSLRGLNTEAFF. The CDR3 nucleotides read TGTGCCAGCAGTTTAAGGGGCCTGAACACTGAAGCTTTCTTT. The whole variable domain, remainder taken from reference TRBV28 and TRBJ1-1, is DVKVTQSSRYLVKRTGEKVFLECVQDMDHENMFWYRQDPGLGLRLIYFSYDVKMKEKGDIPEGYSVSREKKERFSLILESASTNQTSMYLCASSLRGLNTEAFFGQGTRLTVV.

This chain links TRBV5-4 with TRBJ1-1, with D uncertain. This CDR3 spans 13 amino acids. Between the trimmed V and J ends, which lost 2 bases and 2 bases, there was a span of 7 bases. From germline, CDR1 is SGHNT and CDR2 YYREEE (reference sequence). CDR3 residues: CASSFWLNTEAFF. The CDR3 nucleotides read TGTGCCAGCAGCTTTTGGCTTAACACTGAAGCTTTCTTT.

With respect to this clone: At the DNA level, this CDR3 is encoded by other sequences in the same sample as well. This sequence joins TRBV6-5 and TRBJ2-1, with TRBD2 matching 9 bases. The CDR3 is 14 residues long. Germline-derived CDR1 and CDR2 are MNHEY and SVGAGI. The ends lost 4 bases at V and 10 bases at J; junction bases unmatched: 8. The CDR3 DNA is TGTGCCAGCAGTTCTAGCGGGGAGGCCGGGGAGCAGTTCTTC. It encodes CASSSSGEAGEQFF.

The rearrangement joins TRBV18 to TRBJ1-2; TRBD1 might be the D (6 bases). Germline loops: CDR1 KGHSH, CDR2 LQKENI. This CDR3 comprises 14 residues. V was pared by 3 bases and J by 6 bases, with 14 bases between. Here the CDR3 reads CASSPGTRTNGYTF. CDR3 in DNA: TGTGCCAGCTCACCTGGGACAAGGACTAATGGCTACACCTTC. Complete variable domain (other parts from reference TRBV18 and TRBJ1-2): NAGVMQNPRHLVRRRGQEARLRCSPMKGHSHVYWYRQLPEEGLKFMVYLQKENIIDESGMPKERFSAEFPKEGPSILRIQQVVRGDSAAYFCASSPGTRTNGYTFGSGTRLTVV.

The gene calls are TRBV5-1 and TRBJ2-7, with a tentative D call TRBD2 (5 bases). This CDR3 has 13 amino acids. The V gene's germline CDR1 is SGHRS and CDR2 YFSETQ. The germline V and J ends were trimmed by 4 bases and 3 bases, with 11 bases remaining between them. The CDR3 bases are TGCGCCAGCAGCCTCCGGGGTGACTACGAGCAGTACTTC. Translation gives CASSLRGDYEQYF.

This sequence joins TRBV19 and TRBJ2-2; TRBD1 aligns across 7 bases. Germline CDR1 and CDR2: LNHDA and SQIVND (reference sequence). CDR3 size: 15 residues. J gave up 1 base and V 4 bases, and 3 bases lay outside the gene matches. The DNA for the CDR3 is TGTGCCAGTAGTAGTCGGACAGGGAACACCGGGGAGCTGTTTTTT. Translated, it gives CASSSRTGNTGELFF.

The V gene is TRBV30, the J gene TRBJ1-4; possible D gene TRBD1, 6 bases. Germline loops: CDR1 GTSNPN, CDR2 SVGIG (reference sequence). Trimming removed 0 bases at V and 5 bases at J, with 13 bases between. The CDR3 sequence is 15 residues long. CDR3 DNA: TGTGCCTGGAGTGTACGGGGGGCAGGGAATGAAAAACTGTTTTTT. It specifies CAWSVRGAGNEKLFF. Drawing the rest from reference TRBV30 and TRBJ1-4, the complete variable domain is SQTIHQWPATLVQPVGSPLSLECTVEGTSNPNLYWYRQAAGRGLQLLFYSVGIGQISSEVPQNLSASRPQDRQFILSSKKLLLSDSGFYLCAWSVRGAGNEKLFFGSGTQLSVL.

The chain carries TRBV6-5 and TRBJ1-1; a possible D gene is TRBD1 (5 bases). In germline, CDR1 is MNHEY, CDR2 SVGAGI. The CDR3 covers 15 residues. V was shortened by 6 bases and J by 3 bases, with 17 bases between the two germline ends. The CDR3 DNA is TGTGCCAGCAGCCGGGCAGGGAAAATTGACACTGAAGCTTTCTTT. This gives the protein CASSRAGKIDTEAFF.

The chain is built from TRBV28 and TRBJ1-5, with D perhaps TRBD1 (5 bases). The CDR3 totals 17 residues. V lost 4 bases and J lost 0, with 16 bases in between. In germline, CDR1 is MDHEN, CDR2 SYDVKM. CDR3 DNA: TGTGCCAGCAGTTCAGACCCGGGACGGATTAGCAATCAGCCCCAGCATTTT. Protein: CASSSDPGRISNQPQHF.